The 19 T cell receptor beta chains presented below share a single source sample, sequenced in a study of T cell responses to AZD1222 COVID-19 vaccine. Profiled with immunoSEQ multiplex PCR; TCRdb holds only in-frame clones, not every one. The table has roughly 150,000 clones, around 94% seen once. The sequencing used peripheral blood, collected 28 days after the second AZD1222 dose. These receptors all stem from an adult who received the AZD1222 COVID-19 vaccine.

This chain uses TRBV27 with TRBJ2-3, with TRBD2 matching over 12 bases. This CDR3 contains 14 residues. J was trimmed by 4 bases and V by 7 bases; bases with no gene match: 3. CDR1 and CDR2 from the germline V gene are MNHEY and SMNVEV (reference sequence). The CDR3 loop reads CASTSGRASDTQYF. As DNA, the CDR3 is TGTGCCAGCACTAGCGGGAGGGCTTCAGATACGCAGTATTTT.

The chain is built from TRBV5-4 and TRBJ2-1; maybe TRBD2 (6 bases). The CDR3 length is 14 residues. Trimming stripped 4 bases from V and 9 bases from J, with 17 bases between. Germline lookup yields CDR1 SGHNT and CDR2 YYREEE (reference sequence). CDR3 in amino acids: CASSLVNDGGEQFF. CDR3 DNA: TGTGCCAGCAGCCTGGTAAACGACGGGGGTGAGCAGTTCTTC.

For this clone: This specimen includes other DNA sequences encoding the same CDR3. The CDR3 protein is CASSPGQGETQYF. The CDR3 region has the DNA TGTGCCAGCTCACCGGGACAGGGAGAGACCCAGTACTTC. The chain uses TRBV18 and TRBJ2-5; 9 bases agree with TRBD1. This CDR3 comprises 13 residues. V lost 3 bases to trimming and J lost 4 bases; unmatched junction nucleotides: 0. Per germline, CDR1 KGHSH and CDR2 LQKENI.

The genes are TRBV6-6 and TRBJ2-7; possibly TRBD1 for D (6 bases). The CDR3 extends over 14 amino acids. The germline V gene encodes CDR1 MNHNY and CDR2 SVGAGI (reference sequence). Trimming took off 5 bases at V and 7 bases at J, with 18 bases between the two ends. The CDR3 here is CASSTQGTTKEQYF. CDR3 DNA: TGTGCCAGCAGTACACAGGGTACTACGAAGGAGCAGTACTTC.

The chain employs TRBV6-5 and TRBJ2-5; D is possibly TRBD2 (6 bases). Germline-derived CDR1 and CDR2 are MNHEY and SVGAGI. The CDR3 is 15 residues long. Trimming left V 0 bases short and J 3 bases short, with 11 bases between. CDR3 in amino acids: CASSYSFAGKETQYF. The CDR3 DNA sequence: TGTGCCAGCAGTTACTCATTTGCGGGGAAAGAGACCCAGTACTTC.

This clone is a singleton in its sample. As DNA, the CDR3 is TGTGCCAGCAGCCCCGGACCACTACCCTCTGGGGCCAACGTCCTGACTTTC. Translating it yields CASSPGPLPSGANVLTF. The rearrangement joins TRBV7-2 to TRBJ2-6, with D unclear. V was cut by 5 bases and J by 0 bases, with 14 bases left in between. The CDR3 runs 17 residues. The germline CDR1 and CDR2 sequences are SGHTA and FQGNSA.

The rearrangement links TRBV4-3 to TRBJ2-7; perhaps TRBD2 as D (6 bases). The V gene's germline CDR1 is LGHNA and CDR2 YSLEER. V gave up 0 bases and J gave up 5 bases, with 17 bases separating them. The CDR3 runs to 16 residues. CDR3 residues: CASSQDWGGAGNEQYF. The CDR3 coding sequence is TGCGCCAGCAGCCAAGATTGGGGCGGGGCTGGGAACGAGCAGTACTTC.

The chain links TRBV5-1 to TRBJ1-2, with a weak D call TRBD1 (6 bases). From germline, CDR1 is SGHRS and CDR2 YFSETQ. The CDR3 has 14 amino acids. Trimming cost V 4 bases and J 2 bases, with 12 bases left between them. CDR3: CASSVQGANYGYTF. The DNA of the CDR3 is TGCGCCAGCAGCGTACAGGGTGCCAACTATGGCTACACCTTC.

The V and J genes are TRBV7-9 and TRBJ1-1; maybe TRBD1 (6 bases). Germline CDR1 and CDR2: SEHNR and FQNEAQ (reference sequence). This CDR3 region has 15 residues. Trimming shortened V by 5 bases and J by 1 base, and 14 bases separated the two germline ends. The CDR3 sequence: CASSPQQGSNTEAFF. Written as DNA, the CDR3 is TGTGCCAGCAGCCCTCAACAGGGCTCGAACACTGAAGCTTTCTTT.

The chain combines TRBV6-1 with TRBJ2-3; 10 bases are shared with TRBD1. The germline V gene encodes CDR1 MNHNS and CDR2 SASEGT. V dropped 3 bases and J dropped 8; count of bases not matched to a gene: 5. The CDR3 contains 14 residues. The CDR3 is CASSDRDRGPTQYF. CDR3 bases: TGTGCCAGCAGTGACCGGGACAGGGGTCCTACGCAGTATTTT.

The chain links TRBV5-4 to TRBJ1-4, with 7 nucleotides matching TRBD1. V dropped 2 bases and J dropped 2; count of bases not matched to a gene: 6. CDR3 length: 16 amino acids. In germline, CDR1 is SGHNT, CDR2 YYREEE (reference sequence). CDR3 amino acids: CASSFFPGQTNEKLFF. The CDR3 coding sequence is TGTGCCAGCAGCTTCTTCCCGGGACAGACTAATGAAAAACTGTTTTTT.

The chain recombines TRBV18 with TRBJ2-3, with D maybe TRBD1 (5 bases). The CDR3 consists of 15 residues. CDR1 is KGHSH and CDR2 is LQKENI in the germline V gene. Between the trimmed V and J ends, which lost 1 base and 2 bases, there was a span of 10 bases. CDR3 nucleotides: TGTGCCAGCTCACCACGGACATTGGACACAGATACGCAGTATTTT. This sequence encodes CASSPRTLDTDTQYF.

The gene calls are TRBV5-1 and TRBJ2-1, with 13 bases matching TRBD2. Germline V gives CDR1 SGHRS, CDR2 YFSETQ. This CDR3 spans 17 amino acids. J gave up 7 bases and V 7 bases, and 14 bases lay outside the gene matches. In DNA form, the CDR3 reads TGCGCCAGCGTTTGGACTAGCGGGAGCCCGTCGGGGAATGAGCAGTTCTTC. It translates to CASVWTSGSPSGNEQFF.

V and J are TRBV19 and TRBJ2-5; D call uncertain. Germline-derived CDR1 and CDR2 are LNHDA and SQIVND (reference sequence). The CDR3 runs to 11 residues. With 5 bases removed from V and 1 base from J, the gap between germline ends came to 2 bases. The CDR3 region has the DNA TGTGCCAGTAGTGGCCAAGAGACCCAGTACTTC. Amino acids: CASSGQETQYF.

The DNA for the CDR3 is TGTGCCAGCACCATAGACAGGGCGGGACCGGAAGCTTTCTTT. Its translation is CASTIDRAGPEAFF. V usage is TRBV28 and J usage is TRBJ1-1, with 7 nucleotides matching TRBD1. The CDR3 extends over 14 amino acids. V was pared by 7 bases and J by 8 bases, with 13 bases of the junction left unmatched. Per germline, CDR1 MDHEN and CDR2 SYDVKM.

The chain recombines TRBV10-3 with TRBJ2-7; TRBD2 matches at 7 bases. The V gene end was trimmed by 2 bases and the J gene end by 3 bases; junction bases not matched to a gene: 10. The CDR3 runs 16 residues. In germline, CDR1 is ENHRY, CDR2 SYGVKD. The CDR3 protein is CAISEPGREKGYEQYF. In nucleotides, the CDR3 is TGTGCCATCAGTGAGCCCGGGCGGGAGAAGGGCTACGAGCAGTACTTC.

V is TRBV3-1 (or the pseudogene TRBV3-2) and J is TRBJ1-4, with a tentative D call TRBD1 (5 bases). CDR3 length: 17 amino acids. Germline V gives CDR1 LGHDT, CDR2 YNNKEL (reference sequence). Deletions cut 4 bases from V and 4 bases from J, with 19 bases between. The chain's CDR3 is CASSPGPGLVVNEKLFF. For the CDR3, the DNA is TGTGCCAGCAGCCCGGGGCCCGGATTGGTGGTTAATGAAAAACTGTTTTTT.

V usage is TRBV5-4 and J usage is TRBJ2-7; TRBD2 might be the D (5 bases). Germline CDR1 reads SGHNT; CDR2 reads YYREEE (reference sequence). The CDR3 runs to 14 residues. V lost 4 bases and J lost 0, with 11 bases in between. The CDR3 sequence: CASSPDFLSYEQYF. CDR3 nucleotide sequence: TGTGCCAGCAGCCCGGACTTTCTCTCCTACGAGCAGTACTTC.

The chain carries TRBV7-9 and TRBJ2-1; 10 bases map to TRBD1. The germline CDR1 and CDR2 sequences are SEHNR and FQNEAQ (reference sequence). The CDR3 runs to 17 residues. Trimming removed 5 bases from V and 4 bases from J; junction bases left unmatched: 11. The CDR3 bases are TGTGCCAGCAGCCCCCATCGACAGGGGGCTTCTTACAATGAGCAGTTCTTC. Its translation is CASSPHRQGASYNEQFF. The whole variable domain, filled in from reference TRBV7-9 and TRBJ2-1, reads DTGVSQNPRHKITKRGQNVTFRCDPISEHNRLYWYRQTLGQGPEFLTYFQNEAQLEKSRLLSDRFSAERPKGSFSTLEIQRTEQGDSAMYLCASSPHRQGASYNEQFFGPGTRLTVL.